Below, one T cell receptor (beta chain) is given with its context. Its antigen is not identified. Deletions cut 11 bases from V and 7 bases from J, with 12 bases between. Germline V gene lookup returns CDR1 MNHEY and CDR2 SMNVEV (reference sequence). The CDR3 consists of 10 residues. Profiling relied on immunoSEQ multiplex PCR, and the TCRdb table lists in-frame clones only, not all of them. The sample shows approximately 530,000 clones, around 96% of them seen only once. The data belong to a study of shared clonotypes between healthy human individuals. Findings and caveats of the study: Naive subsets, compared against memory subsets, generally had larger estimated richness values. It was observed that 5% to 6% of naive CD4 clonotypes were shared across a handful of donors.

The chain links TRBV27 to TRBJ2-7; tentatively, D is TRBD1 (6 bases). The clonotype was recovered from a woman aged 25 to 39 in good health. Sample: naive CD4+ T cells sorted from blood. Documented subset: CD45RA+ positively selected. The CDR3 spells CAGQRQEQYF. In nucleotides, the CDR3 is TGTGCCGGACAGAGACAAGAGCAGTACTTC.